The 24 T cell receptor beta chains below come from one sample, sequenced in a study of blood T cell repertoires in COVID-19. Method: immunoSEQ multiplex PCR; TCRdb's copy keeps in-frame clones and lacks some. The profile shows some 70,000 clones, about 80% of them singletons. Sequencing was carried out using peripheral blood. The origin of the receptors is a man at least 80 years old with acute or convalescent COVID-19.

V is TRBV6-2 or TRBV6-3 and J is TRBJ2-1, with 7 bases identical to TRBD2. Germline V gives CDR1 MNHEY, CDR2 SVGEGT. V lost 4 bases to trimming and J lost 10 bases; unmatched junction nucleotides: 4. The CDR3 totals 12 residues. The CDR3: CASSSLGLEQFF. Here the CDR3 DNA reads TGTGCCAGCAGTTCCCTGGGACTAGAGCAGTTCTTC.

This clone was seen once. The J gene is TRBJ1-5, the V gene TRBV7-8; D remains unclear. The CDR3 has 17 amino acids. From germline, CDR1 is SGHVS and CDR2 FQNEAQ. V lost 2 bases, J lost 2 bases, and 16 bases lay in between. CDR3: CASSLLLPGNRNQPQHF. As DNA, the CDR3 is TGTGCCAGCAGCTTACTTCTCCCGGGTAATCGCAATCAGCCCCAGCATTTT.

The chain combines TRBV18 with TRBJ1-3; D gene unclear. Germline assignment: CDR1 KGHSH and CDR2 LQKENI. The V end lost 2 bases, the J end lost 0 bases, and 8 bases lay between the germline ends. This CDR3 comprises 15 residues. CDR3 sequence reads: CASSPGLGSGNTIYF. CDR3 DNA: TGTGCCAGCTCACCAGGCCTTGGCTCTGGAAACACCATATATTTT.

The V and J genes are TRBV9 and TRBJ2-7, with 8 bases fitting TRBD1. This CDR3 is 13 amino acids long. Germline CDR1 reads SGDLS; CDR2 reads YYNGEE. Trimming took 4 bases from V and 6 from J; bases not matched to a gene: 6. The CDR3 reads CASSRTGPGEQYF. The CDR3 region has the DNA TGTGCCAGCAGCCGGACAGGGCCAGGCGAGCAGTACTTC. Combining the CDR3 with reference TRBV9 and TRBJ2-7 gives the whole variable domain DSGVTQTPKHLITATGQRVTLRCSPRSGDLSVYWYQQSLDQGLQFLIQYYNGEERAKGNILERFSAQQFPDLHSELNLSSLELGDSALYFCASSRTGPGEQYFGPGTRLTVT.

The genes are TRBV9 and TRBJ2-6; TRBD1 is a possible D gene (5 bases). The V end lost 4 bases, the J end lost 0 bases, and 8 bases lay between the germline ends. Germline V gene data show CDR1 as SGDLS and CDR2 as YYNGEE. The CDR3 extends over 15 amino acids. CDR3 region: CASSKGDSGANVLTF. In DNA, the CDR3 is TGTGCCAGCAGCAAAGGGGACTCTGGGGCCAACGTCCTGACTTTC.

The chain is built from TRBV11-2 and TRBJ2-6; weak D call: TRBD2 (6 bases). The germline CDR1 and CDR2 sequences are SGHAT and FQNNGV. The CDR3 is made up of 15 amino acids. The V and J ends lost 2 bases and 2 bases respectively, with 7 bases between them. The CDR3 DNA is TGTGCCAGCAGCTTATCGGGGGCTGGGGCCAACGTCCTGACTTTC. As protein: CASSLSGAGANVLTF.

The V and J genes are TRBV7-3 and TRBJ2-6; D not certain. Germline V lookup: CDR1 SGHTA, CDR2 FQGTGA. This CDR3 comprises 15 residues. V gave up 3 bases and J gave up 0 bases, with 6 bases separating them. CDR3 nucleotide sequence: TGTGCCAGCAGCTTCGGTAACTCTGGGGCCAACGTCCTGACTTTC. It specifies CASSFGNSGANVLTF.

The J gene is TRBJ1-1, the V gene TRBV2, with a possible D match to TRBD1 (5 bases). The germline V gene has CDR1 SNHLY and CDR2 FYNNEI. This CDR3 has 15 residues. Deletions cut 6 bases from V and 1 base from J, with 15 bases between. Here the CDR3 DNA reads TGTGCCAGCAGAGCCGTTCCGACAGCGAACACTGAAGCTTTCTTT. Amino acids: CASRAVPTANTEAFF.

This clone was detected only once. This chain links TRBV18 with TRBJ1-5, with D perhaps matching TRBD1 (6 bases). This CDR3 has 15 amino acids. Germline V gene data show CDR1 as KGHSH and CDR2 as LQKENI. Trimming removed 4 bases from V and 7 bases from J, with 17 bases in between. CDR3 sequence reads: CASSRIGQFGQPQHF. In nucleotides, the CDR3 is TGTGCCAGCTCACGAATTGGACAGTTTGGCCAGCCCCAGCATTTT.

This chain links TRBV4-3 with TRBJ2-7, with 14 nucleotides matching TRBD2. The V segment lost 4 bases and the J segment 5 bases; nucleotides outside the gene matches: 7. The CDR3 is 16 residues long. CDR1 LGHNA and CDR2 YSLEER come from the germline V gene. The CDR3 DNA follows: TGCGCCAGCAGCCCCGACCGGGGACTAGCGGGAGACGAGCAGTACTTC. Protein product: CASSPDRGLAGDEQYF.

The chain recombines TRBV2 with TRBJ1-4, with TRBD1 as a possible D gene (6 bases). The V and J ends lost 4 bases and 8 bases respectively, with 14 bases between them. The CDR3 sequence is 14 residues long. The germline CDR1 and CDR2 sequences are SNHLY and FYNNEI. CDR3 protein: CASSGYRADEKLFF. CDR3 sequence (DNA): TGTGCCAGCAGTGGGTACAGGGCCGACGAAAAACTGTTTTTT.

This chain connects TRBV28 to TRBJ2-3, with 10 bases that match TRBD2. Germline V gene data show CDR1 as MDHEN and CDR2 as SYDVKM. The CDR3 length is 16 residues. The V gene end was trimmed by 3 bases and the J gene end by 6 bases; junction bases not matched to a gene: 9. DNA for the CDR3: TGTGCCAGCAGTTTCTCGGCTAGCGGGAGTTTGGATACGCAGTATTTT. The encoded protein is CASSFSASGSLDTQYF.

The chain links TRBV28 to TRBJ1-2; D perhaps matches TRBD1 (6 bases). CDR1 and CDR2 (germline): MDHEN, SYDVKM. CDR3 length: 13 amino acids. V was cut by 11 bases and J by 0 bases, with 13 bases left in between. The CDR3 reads CALRDNSNYGYTF. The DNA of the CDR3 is TGTGCCTTAAGGGACAACTCTAACTATGGCTACACCTTC.

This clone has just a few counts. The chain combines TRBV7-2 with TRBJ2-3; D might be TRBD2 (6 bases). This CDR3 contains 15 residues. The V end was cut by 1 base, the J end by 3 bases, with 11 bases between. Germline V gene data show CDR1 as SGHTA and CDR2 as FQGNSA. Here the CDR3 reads CASSLGGETTDTQYF. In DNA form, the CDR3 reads TGTGCCAGCAGCTTAGGGGGGGAGACTACAGATACGCAGTATTTT.

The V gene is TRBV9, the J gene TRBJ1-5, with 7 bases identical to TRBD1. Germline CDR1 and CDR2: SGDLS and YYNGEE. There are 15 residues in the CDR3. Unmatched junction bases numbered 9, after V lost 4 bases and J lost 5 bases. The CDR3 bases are TGTGCCAGCAGCCTCAGGGGACAGAGCGATCAGCCCCAGCATTTT. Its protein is CASSLRGQSDQPQHF.

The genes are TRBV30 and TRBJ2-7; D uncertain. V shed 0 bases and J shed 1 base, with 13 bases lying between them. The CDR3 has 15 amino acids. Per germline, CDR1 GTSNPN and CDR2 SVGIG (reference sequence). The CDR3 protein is CAWSVPGPRSYEQYF. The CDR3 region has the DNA TGTGCCTGGAGTGTACCTGGCCCAAGATCCTACGAGCAGTACTTC. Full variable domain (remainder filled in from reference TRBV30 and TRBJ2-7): SQTIHQWPATLVQPVGSPLSLECTVEGTSNPNLYWYRQAAGRGLQLLFYSVGIGQISSEVPQNLSASRPQDRQFILSSKKLLLSDSGFYLCAWSVPGPRSYEQYFGPGTRLTVT.

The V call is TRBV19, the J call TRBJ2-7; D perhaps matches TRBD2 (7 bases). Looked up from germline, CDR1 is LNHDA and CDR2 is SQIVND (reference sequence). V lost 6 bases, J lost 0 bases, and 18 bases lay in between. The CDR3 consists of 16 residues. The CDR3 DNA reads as TGTGCCAGTAGCACCTGGACGGGGGGCGACTCCTACGAGCAGTACTTC. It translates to CASSTWTGGDSYEQYF.

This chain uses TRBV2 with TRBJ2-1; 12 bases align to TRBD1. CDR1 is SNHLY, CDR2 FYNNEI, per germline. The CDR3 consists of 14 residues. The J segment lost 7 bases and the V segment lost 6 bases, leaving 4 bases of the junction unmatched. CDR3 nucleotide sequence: TGTGCCAGCAGGCCGGGACAGGGGGCGAATGAGCAGTTCTTC. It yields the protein CASRPGQGANEQFF.

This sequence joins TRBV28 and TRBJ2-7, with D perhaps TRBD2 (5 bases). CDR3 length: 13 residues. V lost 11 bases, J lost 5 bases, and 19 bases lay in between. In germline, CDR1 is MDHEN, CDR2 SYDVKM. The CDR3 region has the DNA TGTGCCGCCCGCGGGCTAGCCCGAAACGAGCAGTACTTC. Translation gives CAARGLARNEQYF.

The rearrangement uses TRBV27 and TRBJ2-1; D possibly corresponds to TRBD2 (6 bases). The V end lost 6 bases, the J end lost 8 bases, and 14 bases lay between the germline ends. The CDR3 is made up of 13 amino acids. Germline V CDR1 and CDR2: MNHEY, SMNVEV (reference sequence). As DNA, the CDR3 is TGTGCCAGCAGGGGACTTGGGGTGCATGAGCAGTTCTTC. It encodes CASRGLGVHEQFF.

In DNA, the CDR3 is TGTGCCAGTAGTATCAGCGCAACTAATGAAAAACTGTTTTTT. Protein product: CASSISATNEKLFF. This chain links TRBV19 with TRBJ1-4; D gene uncertain. The CDR3 consists of 14 residues. Germline loops: CDR1 LNHDA, CDR2 SQIVND (reference sequence). V lost 3 bases and J 0 bases, leaving 5 bases between the germline ends.

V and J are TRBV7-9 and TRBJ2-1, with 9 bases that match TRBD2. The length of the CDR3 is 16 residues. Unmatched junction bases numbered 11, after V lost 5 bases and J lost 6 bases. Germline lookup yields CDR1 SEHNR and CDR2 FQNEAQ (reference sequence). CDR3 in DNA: TGTGCCAGCAGCCCTTGGACTAGCGAGACTCTCAATGAGCAGTTCTTC. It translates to CASSPWTSETLNEQFF.

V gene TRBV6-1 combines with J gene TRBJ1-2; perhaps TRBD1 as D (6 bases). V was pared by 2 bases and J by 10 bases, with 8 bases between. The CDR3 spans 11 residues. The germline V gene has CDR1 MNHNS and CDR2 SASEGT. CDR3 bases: TGTGCCAGCAGTGAAAGGGGGTTCTACACCTTC. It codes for CASSERGFYTF.

The CDR3 here is CASSLEGWGQTYGYTF. In nucleotides, the CDR3 is TGCGCCAGCAGCTTGGAGGGATGGGGACAGACCTATGGCTACACCTTC. The chain employs TRBV5-1 and TRBJ1-2, with 7 positions matching TRBD1. J lost 4 bases, V lost 0 bases, and 9 bases had no gene match. CDR1 and CDR2 (germline): SGHRS, YFSETQ. The CDR3 covers 16 residues.